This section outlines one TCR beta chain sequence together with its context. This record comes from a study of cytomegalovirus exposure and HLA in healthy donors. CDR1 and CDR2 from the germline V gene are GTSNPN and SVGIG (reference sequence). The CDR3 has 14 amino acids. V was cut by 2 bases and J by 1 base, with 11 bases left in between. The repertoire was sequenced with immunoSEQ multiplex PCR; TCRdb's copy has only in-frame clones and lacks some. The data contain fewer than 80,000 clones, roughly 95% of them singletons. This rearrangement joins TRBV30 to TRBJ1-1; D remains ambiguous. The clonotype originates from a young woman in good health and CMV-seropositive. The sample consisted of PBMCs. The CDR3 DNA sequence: TGTGCCTGGAGTTGGGTGGGCCCGAACACTGAAGCTTTCTTT. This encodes CAWSWVGPNTEAFF.